The 20 T cell receptor beta chains reported below all come from one sample, sequenced in a study of blood T cells in healthy people across ages (dated by TCRdb to about 2015). The library was built by means of 5' RACE. Sequencing used an Illumina HiSeq 2500. A second PCR of about 7 to 12 cycles was run with a J-beta primer mix and a sample-barcoded 5' primer. TCRdb reran the public reads through fastp at Q25 and MiXCR, keeping productive beta chains. Each CDR3 protein appears once, grouped with its most common genes and DNA. Here the sample has about 780,000 distinct CDR3 sequences; about 42% occur a single time. In total, the top ten clones hold 15% to 20% of the sample. The sequencing sample was made of blood. The receptors originated from a man aged 80 or over in good health.

A note on this clonotype: A read error may be the cause here, since a much bigger clone is one base away. The rearrangement uses TRBV20-1 and TRBJ2-1, with 7 bases aligning to TRBD2. Germline trimming cut 6 bases from V and 5 bases from J; bases unmatched to any gene: 10. CDR1 is DFQATT and CDR2 is SNEGSKA in the germline V gene (reference sequence). This CDR3 has 14 amino acids. The CDR3 loop is CSARGLADDNEQFF. The CDR3 DNA reads TGCAGTGCCCGAGGGCTAGCGGACGACAATGAGCAGTTCTTC.

The V and J genes are TRBV20-1 and TRBJ2-5, with no clear D. The CDR3 runs to 14 residues. V lost 6 bases and J lost 9, with 23 bases in between. Germline V gene lookup returns CDR1 DFQATT and CDR2 SNEGSKA (reference sequence). The CDR3 reads CSASLSGLVGSQYF. DNA of the CDR3: TGCAGTGCCTCCCTTTCTGGGTTGGTGGGGTCCCAGTACTTC.

This clonotype has ten or more counts. V is TRBV7-2 and J is TRBJ2-3; unclear D gene. Trimming took 0 bases from V and 4 from J, leaving 8 bases between them. The CDR3 runs to 14 residues. CDR1 is SGHTA and CDR2 is FQGNSA in the germline V gene. CDR3 amino acids: CASSLAREADTQYF. The CDR3 DNA follows: TGTGCCAGCAGCTTAGCTAGAGAGGCAGATACGCAGTATTTT.

This clonotype has just a few counts. A much larger clonotype is one base distant, so this may be a read error. The CDR3 loop is CASSFLAQPDNEQYF. The CDR3 bases are TGTGCCAGCAGTTTCCTAGCCCAACCCGACAATGAGCAGTACTTC. The chain carries TRBV28 and TRBJ2-4; TRBD2 might be the D (5 bases). Per germline, CDR1 MDHEN and CDR2 SYDVKM. V dropped 3 bases and J dropped 13 bases, with 22 bases sitting between them. The length of the CDR3 is 15 residues.

The sample holds a few counts of this clonotype. V gene TRBV28 combines with J gene TRBJ2-3; no reliable D call. Looked up from germline, CDR1 is MDHEN and CDR2 is SYDVKM. Deletions cut 5 bases from V and 10 bases from J, with 19 bases between. This CDR3 comprises 14 residues. The CDR3 is CASSLHGPGLAQYF. The CDR3 nucleotides are TGTGCCAGCAGTCTTCATGGGCCCGGATTGGCGCAGTATTTT.

V usage is TRBV24-1 and J usage is TRBJ2-3, with TRBD1 matching 9 bases. The CDR3 contains 14 residues. Trimming cost V 7 bases and J 1 base; bases outside gene matches: 2. The germline V gene encodes CDR1 KGHDR and CDR2 SFDVKD. The DNA for the CDR3 is TGTGCCACCAGCCGGACAGGGGGCACAGATACGCAGTATTTT. It specifies CATSRTGGTDTQYF.

This clonotype was seen many times. The chain carries TRBV9 and TRBJ2-5; 7 bases fit TRBD1. Trimming at V came to 7 bases and at J to 3 bases, leaving 6 bases not matched to a gene. Germline values: CDR1 SGDLS, CDR2 YYNGEE. The CDR3 covers 13 residues. The CDR3, as DNA: TGTGCCAGCCGGGACAGTAACGAAGAGACCCAGTACTTC. Protein product: CASRDSNEETQYF.

Points on this clonotype: A junction end diverges from the germline sequence, so it may reflect a read error. This rearrangement joins TRBV29-1 to TRBJ1-5; TRBD1 matches at 9 bases. CDR1 is SQVTM, CDR2 ANQGSEA, per germline. CDR3 length: 13 amino acids. This chain's CDR3 is CSVKTGGNQSQHF. CDR3 DNA sequence: TGCAGCGTAAAAACAGGGGGCAATCAGTCCCAGCATTTT.

This clonotype was seen repeatedly, ten times or more. The chain joins TRBV7-2 to TRBJ2-3; 10 bases are a match to TRBD1. This CDR3 spans 15 amino acids. Trimming took 5 bases from V and 6 from J; bases not matched to a gene: 8. Germline V gene lookup returns CDR1 SGHTA and CDR2 FQGNSA. The CDR3 DNA sequence: TGTGCCAGCAGCCCGACAGGGGGCGCGAGTGATACGCAGTATTTT. It encodes CASSPTGGASDTQYF.

The V call is TRBV10-1, the J call TRBJ2-7; 7 bases are a match to TRBD1. With 0 bases clipped from V and 6 bases from J, the junction kept 5 bases outside the gene matches. This CDR3 spans 14 amino acids. CDR1 and CDR2 from the germline V gene are WNHNN and SYGVQD (reference sequence). The CDR3 here is CASSESGRGFEQYF. DNA for the CDR3: TGCGCCAGCAGTGAGTCGGGCAGGGGGTTCGAGCAGTACTTC.

V gene TRBV27 combines with J gene TRBJ2-7; D is unresolved. Germline loops: CDR1 MNHEY, CDR2 SMNVEV (reference sequence). The CDR3 totals 14 residues. V shed 0 bases and J shed 3 bases, with 9 bases lying between them. CDR3 in DNA: TGTGCCAGCAGTTTATCTTCGGCTAGCTACGAGCAGTACTTC. It codes for CASSLSSASYEQYF.

The sample holds one count of this clonotype. The chain employs TRBV2 and TRBJ2-7; weak D call: TRBD1 (5 bases). Per germline, CDR1 SNHLY and CDR2 FYNNEI. V was trimmed by 4 bases and J by 2 bases, leaving 9 bases between them. This CDR3 is built from 13 residues. The CDR3 nucleotides read TGTGCCAGCAGTGGAGAAGGGGCCTACGAGCAGTACTTC. Amino acid sequence: CASSGEGAYEQYF.

The chain joins TRBV20-1 to TRBJ2-1; TRBD2 matches at 11 bases. The CDR3 has 15 residues. The ends lost 5 bases at V and 10 bases at J; junction bases unmatched: 13. CDR1 DFQATT and CDR2 SNEGSKA come from the germline V gene (reference sequence). CDR3 nucleotide sequence: TGCAGTGCTTCCCCTAGCGGGAGGCGCTACTACGAGCAGTTCTTC. As protein: CSASPSGRRYYEQFF.

The chain carries TRBV6-2 or TRBV6-3 and TRBJ1-5; 8 positions match TRBD1. The CDR3 spans 17 residues. J gave up 2 bases and V 4 bases, and 10 bases lay outside the gene matches. Germline V gene sequence: CDR1 MNHEY, CDR2 SVGEGT. In nucleotides, the CDR3 is TGTGCCAGCAGTTTTTACACGACAGGGGACGGCAATCAGCCCCAGCATTTT. Its translation is CASSFYTTGDGNQPQHF.

About this clonotype: One end of the junction varies from germline; a read error may be responsible. The chain has TRBV6-6 and TRBJ2-1; D call uncertain. The germline V gene has CDR1 MNHNY and CDR2 SVGAGI (reference sequence). CDR3 length: 16 amino acids. The CDR3: CVSSYVVGSSYNEQFF. The CDR3 nucleotides are TGTGTCAGCAGTTACGTGGTAGGCAGCTCCTACAATGAGCAGTTCTTC.

The chain uses TRBV30 and TRBJ2-3, with a possible D match to TRBD2 (5 bases). The V end lost 0 bases, the J end lost 2 bases, and 9 bases lay between the germline ends. CDR1 is GTSNPN, CDR2 SVGIG, per germline (reference sequence). CDR3 length: 14 amino acids. The chain's CDR3 is CAWSVSSFTDTQYF. The CDR3 DNA follows: TGTGCCTGGAGTGTATCTAGCTTCACAGATACGCAGTATTTT.

The chain recombines TRBV6-2 or TRBV6-3 with TRBJ2-7, with D perhaps being TRBD1 or TRBD2 (5 bases each). Germline CDR1 is MNHEY and CDR2 is SVGEGT. The germline V and J ends were trimmed by 4 bases and 0 bases, with 19 bases remaining between them. The length of the CDR3 is 17 residues. The CDR3 region has the DNA TGTGCCAGCAGTTCTAACTTGGGACGGATAAGCTCCTACGAGCAGTACTTC. Translation gives CASSSNLGRISSYEQYF.

The gene calls are TRBV7-2 and TRBJ2-4; possible D gene TRBD1, 5 bases. The last part of the DNA fits TRBJ2-7 better; the J call may be wrong. The CDR3 is made up of 15 amino acids. In germline, CDR1 is SGHTA, CDR2 FQGNSA. CDR3 region: CASSLAGARNYEQYF. As DNA, the CDR3 is TGTGCCAGCAGCTTAGCAGGGGCTAGGAACTACGAGCAGTACTTC.

The rearrangement uses TRBV12-3 or TRBV12-4 and TRBJ2-7; D tentatively fits TRBD1 or TRBD2 (5 bases each). Trimming left V 3 bases short and J 5 bases short, with 14 bases between. The CDR3 totals 14 residues. CDR3 residues: CASSFPGRLNEQYF. The CDR3 nucleotides read TGTGCCAGCAGTTTCCCAGGGAGACTGAACGAGCAGTACTTC.

The chain joins TRBV20-1 to TRBJ1-1, with D possibly matching TRBD1 (6 bases). The V end lost 0 bases, the J end lost 5 bases, and 13 bases lay between the germline ends. The CDR3 has 14 amino acids. The germline V gene encodes CDR1 DFQATT and CDR2 SNEGSKA (reference sequence). The CDR3 spells CSARDPGDLTEAFF. The DNA of the CDR3 is TGCAGTGCTAGAGATCCAGGGGATTTAACTGAAGCTTTCTTT.